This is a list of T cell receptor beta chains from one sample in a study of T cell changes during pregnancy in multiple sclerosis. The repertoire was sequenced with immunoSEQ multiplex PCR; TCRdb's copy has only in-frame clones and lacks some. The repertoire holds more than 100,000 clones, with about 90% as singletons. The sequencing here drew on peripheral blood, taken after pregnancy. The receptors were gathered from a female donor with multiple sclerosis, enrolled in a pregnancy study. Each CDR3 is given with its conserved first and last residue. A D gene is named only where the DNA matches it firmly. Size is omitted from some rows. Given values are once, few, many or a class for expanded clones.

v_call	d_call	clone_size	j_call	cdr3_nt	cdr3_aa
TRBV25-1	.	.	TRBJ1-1	TGTGCCAGCAGTGGCCTATCGAACACTGAAGCTTTCTTT	CASSGLSNTEAFF
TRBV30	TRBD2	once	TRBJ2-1	TGTGCCTGGAGTCTCGCGGGAGCCTACAATGAGCAGTTCTTC	CAWSLAGAYNEQFF
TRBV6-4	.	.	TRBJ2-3	TGTGCCAGCAGCCTCAGACAGACAGATACGCAGTATTTT	CASSLRQTDTQYF
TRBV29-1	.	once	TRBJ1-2	TGCAGCGTTGAAGAGGAGGGAGGGAATGGCTACACCTTC	CSVEEEGGNGYTF
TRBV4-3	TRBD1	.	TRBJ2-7	TGCGCCAGCAGCCAAGAACTGCAGGGGGCCGGCTCCTACGAGCAGTACTTC	CASSQELQGAGSYEQYF
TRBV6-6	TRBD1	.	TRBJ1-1	TGTGCCAGCAGCACCGGGACAGGGGGAAAAACTGAAGCTTTCTTT	CASSTGTGGKTEAFF
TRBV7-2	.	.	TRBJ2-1	TGTGCCAGCAGCTTTAATAATGAGCAGTTCTTC	CASSFNNEQFF
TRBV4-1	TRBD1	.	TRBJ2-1	TGCGCCAGCAGCCCCCCCGGGACAGGGTGGATTGAGCAGTTCTTC	CASSPPGTGWIEQFF
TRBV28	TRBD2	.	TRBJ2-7	TGTGCCAGCAGTTTGTGGGCAGGTACTAGCGGGCGCCCCTACGAGCAGTACTTC	CASSLWAGTSGRPYEQYF
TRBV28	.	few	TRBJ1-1	TGTGCCAGCAGTTTGCGGTACACTGAAGCTTTCTTT	CASSLRYTEAFF
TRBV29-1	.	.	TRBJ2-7	TGCAGCGTTGATTTGCCGTCGGGGGAGCAGTACTTC	CSVDLPSGEQYF
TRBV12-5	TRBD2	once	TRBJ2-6	TGTGCTAGTGGTTTGGTGCTAGCGGGAGCAGCCTCTGGGGCCAACGTCCTGACTTTC	CASGLVLAGAASGANVLTF
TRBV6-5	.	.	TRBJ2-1	TGTGCCAGCAGAGCTACAGTTGGGTCCTACAATGAGCAGTTCTTC	CASRATVGSYNEQFF
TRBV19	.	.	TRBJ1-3	TGTGCCAGTAGGAAGGAGGGCTTGGTGGACGGAAACACCATATATTTT	CASRKEGLVDGNTIYF
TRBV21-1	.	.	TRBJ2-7	TGTGCCAGCAGCCTGACTAGCGGGAGTTGCTACGAGCAGTACTTC	CASSLTSGSCYEQYF
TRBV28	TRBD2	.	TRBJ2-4	TGTGCCAGCGGATTCTTTAGCGGGAAAGCCAAAAACATTCAGTACTTC	CASGFFSGKAKNIQYF